This T cell receptor (beta chain) is from a study of CXCR3-negative and CXCR3-positive naive CD8 T cells. On this clonotype: Its target is unknown.

Notes on the study in general: Once cells were cryopreserved, CXCR3 expression went down partly, and most assays used fresh PBMCs. More hydrophobic TRB CDR3s were found in CXCR3-positive naive cells than in CXCR3-negative naive cells.

5' RACE with UMI labels generated the TRB cDNA libraries. Following a re-call of the 5' RACE reads, TCRdb has one entry per CDR3 protein and lacks DNA. Across 75,000 to 100,000 distinct CDR3 sequences, the top ten clones capture about 1.4% of the sample. Germline-derived CDR1 and CDR2 are MGHRA and YSYEKL. CDR3 size: 15 residues. The sequence came from a human donor in good health. Some clones in this sample may be carry-over from other donors' samples. The sample consisted of naive CXCR3- CD8+ T cells from blood. Subset: CD45RO-CCR7+CD27+CD95- naive CD8+ T cells lacking CXCR3 (TNR3-). This rearrangement joins TRBV4-1 to TRBJ2-7; TCRdb outputs TRBD2, but without DNA this stays unchecked. Here the CDR3 reads CASSQERRASYEQYF.